Listed below are T cell receptor beta chains from one sample, sequenced in a study of technical replicates of blood from a few donors. Produced via immunoSEQ multiplex PCR; TCRdb's table is partial and in-frame only. This table holds 76,000 or so clones, 80% to 90% found once. Sequencing used PBMCs. The receptors stem from a human donor in good health. Some clones in this sample may be carry-over from other donors' samples. Both conserved end residues are part of each CDR3. A D gene is named only where the DNA matches it firmly. The size of a clone is reported for some rows only, either as once, few or many, or as a class for expanded clones.

J gene	V gene	D gene	clone size	CDR3 protein	CDR3 DNA
TRBJ2-5	TRBV5-6	.	.	CASSLTGEETQYF	TGTGCCAGCAGCTTGACTGGAGAGGAGACCCAGTACTTC
TRBJ2-7	TRBV30	.	.	CAWTFRRGEQYF	TGTGCCTGGACTTTCCGACGGGGCGAGCAGTACTTC
TRBJ2-7	TRBV4-3	.	.	CASSQVEGEPYEQYF	TGCGCCAGCAGCCAAGTTGAGGGAGAACCCTACGAGCAGTACTTC
TRBJ2-7	TRBV11-2	.	.	CASRKIGLYEQYF	TGTGCCAGCAGGAAAATCGGACTCTACGAGCAGTACTTC
TRBJ2-5	TRBV7-2	.	.	CASSLPQGTQETQYF	TGTGCCAGCAGCTTACCTCAGGGGACGCAAGAGACCCAGTACTTC
TRBJ1-5	TRBV4-1	TRBD1	.	CASSQDSTGRWQPQHF	TGCGCCAGCAGCCAAGATTCGACAGGGAGATGGCAGCCCCAGCATTTT
TRBJ2-5	TRBV18	TRBD1	.	CASSPGTGGLETQYF	TGTGCCAGCTCCCCCGGGACAGGGGGATTGGAGACCCAGTACTTC
TRBJ1-5	TRBV10-2	.	.	CASSDQGQPQHF	TGCGCCAGCAGTGATCAGGGACAGCCCCAGCATTTT
TRBJ2-2	TRBV4-3	.	.	CASSPTAPGELFF	TGCGCCAGCAGCCCTACTGCTCCCGGGGAGCTGTTTTTT
TRBJ2-5	TRBV29-1	TRBD2	.	CSAAGVGETQYF	TGCAGTGCCGCGGGGGTTGGCGAGACCCAGTACTTC
TRBJ2-5	TRBV5-4	.	.	CASSLGGPRQETQYF	TGTGCCAGCAGCTTAGGAGGGCCTCGGCAAGAGACCCAGTACTTC
TRBJ1-2	TRBV30	TRBD1	.	CAWTAGGASGYTF	TGTGCCTGGACGGCAGGGGGCGCTTCTGGCTACACCTTC
TRBJ2-1	TRBV11-2	TRBD2	.	CASSFLAGASYNEQFF	TGTGCCAGCAGCTTTTTAGCGGGGGCCTCCTACAATGAGCAGTTCTTC
TRBJ1-2	TRBV5-4	.	.	CASSRETRGKSYTF	TGTGCCAGCAGCCGAGAGACTAGGGGTAAGAGCTACACCTTC
TRBJ2-5	TRBV15	.	.	CATSRLPGAREETQYF	TGTGCCACCAGCAGACTCCCAGGGGCTAGGGAAGAGACCCAGTACTTC
TRBJ2-7	TRBV28	TRBD1	.	CASSFGDRSYEQYF	TGTGCCAGCAGTTTCGGGGACAGATCCTACGAGCAGTACTTC
TRBJ1-2	TRBV29-1	.	.	CSVERTAEGYTF	TGCAGCGTTGAAAGGACAGCGGAAGGCTACACCTTC
TRBJ2-3	TRBV29-1	.	once	CSVGPTTDTQYF	TGCAGCGTTGGTCCGACAACAGATACGCAGTATTTT
TRBJ1-1	TRBV11-2	.	few	CASSLHMNTEAFF	TGTGCCAGCAGCTTACACATGAACACTGAAGCTTTCTTT
TRBJ1-2	TRBV19	.	.	CASSPRGGYGYTF	TGTGCCAGTAGCCCCCGAGGGGGCTATGGCTACACCTTC
TRBJ1-3	TRBV7-8	.	.	CASSPHASGSSGNTIYF	TGTGCCAGCAGCCCCCATGCGAGCGGGAGCTCTGGAAACACCATATATTTT
TRBJ2-3	TRBV10-3	TRBD2	.	CAISGREDSTDTQYF	TGTGCCATCAGTGGTCGGGAGGATAGCACAGATACGCAGTATTTT
TRBJ2-7	TRBV5-1	.	.	CASSQDTSEQYF	TGCGCCAGCAGCCAGGATACAAGCGAGCAGTACTTC
TRBJ2-3	TRBV4-1	.	.	CASSQEPGRDTDTQYF	TGCGCCAGCAGCCAAGAACCAGGGCGGGACACAGATACGCAGTATTTT
TRBJ2-5	TRBV2	.	.	CASSPDRFQETQYF	TGTGCCAGCAGTCCCGACAGATTCCAAGAGACCCAGTACTTC
TRBJ2-7	TRBV5-6	TRBD2	.	CASSLDGGRIYEQYF	TGTGCCAGCAGCTTGGATGGCGGGAGGATTTACGAGCAGTACTTC
TRBJ2-1	TRBV18	TRBD2	.	CASSPDGRGGSEQFF	TGTGCCAGCTCACCCGATGGGCGGGGGGGCTCTGAGCAGTTCTTC
TRBJ2-7	TRBV7-2	.	.	CASSFALPPYEQYF	TGTGCCAGCAGCTTTGCGCTACCCCCCTACGAGCAGTACTTC
TRBJ2-2	TRBV5-1	.	.	CASSSPEKQNGELFF	TGCGCTTCCTCCTCTCCGGAGAAGCAGAACGGGGAGCTGTTTTTT
TRBJ2-1	TRBV5-6	.	.	CASSLGQGYNEQFF	TGTGCCAGCAGCTTGGGGCAGGGCTACAATGAGCAGTTCTTC
TRBJ2-1	TRBV6-5	.	.	CASSPDSLSYNEQFF	TGTGCCAGCAGCCCGGACAGTCTCTCCTACAATGAGCAGTTCTTC